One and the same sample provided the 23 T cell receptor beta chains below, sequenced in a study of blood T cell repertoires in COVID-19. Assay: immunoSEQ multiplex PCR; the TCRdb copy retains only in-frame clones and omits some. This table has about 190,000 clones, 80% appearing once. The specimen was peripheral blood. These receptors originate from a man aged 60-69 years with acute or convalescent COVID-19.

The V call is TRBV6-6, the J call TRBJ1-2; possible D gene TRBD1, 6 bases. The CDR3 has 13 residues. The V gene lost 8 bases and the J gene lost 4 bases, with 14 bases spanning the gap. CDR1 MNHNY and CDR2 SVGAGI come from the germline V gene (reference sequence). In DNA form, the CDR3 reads TGTGCCAGCGGACAGAGTAACTTCTATGGCTACACCTTC. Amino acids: CASGQSNFYGYTF.

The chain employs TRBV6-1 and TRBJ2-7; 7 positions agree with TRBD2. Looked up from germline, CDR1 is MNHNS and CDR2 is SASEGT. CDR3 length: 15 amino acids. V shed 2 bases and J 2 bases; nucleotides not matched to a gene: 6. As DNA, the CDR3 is TGTGCCAGCAGTGAATGGGCTAGCGGACCCTACGAGCAGTACTTC. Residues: CASSEWASGPYEQYF.

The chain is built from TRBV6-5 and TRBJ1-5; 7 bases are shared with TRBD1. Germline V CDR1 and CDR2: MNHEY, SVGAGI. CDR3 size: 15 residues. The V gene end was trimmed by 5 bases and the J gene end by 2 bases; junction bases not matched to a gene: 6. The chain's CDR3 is CASSPRGRGNQPQHF. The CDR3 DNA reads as TGTGCCAGCAGTCCAAGGGGGCGCGGCAATCAGCCCCAGCATTTT.

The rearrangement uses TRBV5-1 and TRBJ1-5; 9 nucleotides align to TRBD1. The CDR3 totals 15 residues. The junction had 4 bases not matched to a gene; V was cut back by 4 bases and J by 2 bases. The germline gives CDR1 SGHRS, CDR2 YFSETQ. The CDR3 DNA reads TGCGCCAGCAGCGAAACAGGGGGCGGCAATCAGCCCCAGCATTTT. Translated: CASSETGGGNQPQHF.

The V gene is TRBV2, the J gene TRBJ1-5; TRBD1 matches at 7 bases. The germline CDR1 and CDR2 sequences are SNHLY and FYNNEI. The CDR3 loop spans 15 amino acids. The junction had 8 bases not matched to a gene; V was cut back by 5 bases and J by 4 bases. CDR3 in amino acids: CASSSTGSRNQPQHF. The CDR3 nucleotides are TGTGCCAGCAGTTCGACAGGGTCGCGGAATCAGCCCCAGCATTTT. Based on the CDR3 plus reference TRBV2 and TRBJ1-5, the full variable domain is EPEVTQTPSHQVTQMGQEVILRCVPISNHLYFYWYRQILGQKVEFLVSFYNNEISEKSEIFDDQFSVERPDGSNFTLKIRSTKLEDSAMYFCASSSTGSRNQPQHFGDGTRLSIL.

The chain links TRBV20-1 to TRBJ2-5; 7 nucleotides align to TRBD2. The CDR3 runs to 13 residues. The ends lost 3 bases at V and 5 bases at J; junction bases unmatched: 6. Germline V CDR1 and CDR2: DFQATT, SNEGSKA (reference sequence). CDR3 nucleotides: TGCAGTGCTAGTAGGGACTACGAGGAGACCCAGTACTTC. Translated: CSASRDYEETQYF.

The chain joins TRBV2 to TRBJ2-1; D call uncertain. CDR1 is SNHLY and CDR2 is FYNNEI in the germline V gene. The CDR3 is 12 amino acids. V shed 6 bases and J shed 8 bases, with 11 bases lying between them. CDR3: CASRILFDEQFF. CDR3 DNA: TGTGCCAGCAGGATACTATTCGATGAGCAGTTCTTC.

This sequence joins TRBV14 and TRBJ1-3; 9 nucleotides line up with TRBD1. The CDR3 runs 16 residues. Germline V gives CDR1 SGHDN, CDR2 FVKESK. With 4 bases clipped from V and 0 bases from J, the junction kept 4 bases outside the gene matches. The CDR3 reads CASSPTGGYSGNTIYF. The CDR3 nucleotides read TGTGCCAGCAGCCCGACAGGGGGTTACTCTGGAAACACCATATATTTT.

For the CDR3, the DNA is TGTGCCAGTAGTATGGGGGGAAAGCCCCAGCATTTT. The encoded protein is CASSMGGKPQHF. The chain recombines TRBV19 with TRBJ1-5; tentative D call: TRBD1 (5 bases). Germline CDR1 reads LNHDA; CDR2 reads SQIVND (reference sequence). This CDR3 contains 12 residues. Trimming shortened V by 3 bases and J by 8 bases, and 8 bases separated the two germline ends.

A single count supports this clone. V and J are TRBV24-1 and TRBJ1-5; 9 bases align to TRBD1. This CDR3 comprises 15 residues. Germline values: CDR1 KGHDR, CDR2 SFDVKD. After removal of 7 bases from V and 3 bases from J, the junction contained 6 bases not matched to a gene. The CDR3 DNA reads TGTGCCACCAGCGCGGGACAGGGTCCCAATCAGCCCCAGCATTTT. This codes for CATSAGQGPNQPQHF.

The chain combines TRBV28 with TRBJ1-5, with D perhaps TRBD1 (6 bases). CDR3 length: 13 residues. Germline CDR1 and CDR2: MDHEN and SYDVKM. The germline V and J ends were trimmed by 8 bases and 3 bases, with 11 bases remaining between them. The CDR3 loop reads CASVRGNNQPQHF. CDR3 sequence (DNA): TGTGCCAGCGTAAGGGGGAACAATCAGCCCCAGCATTTT. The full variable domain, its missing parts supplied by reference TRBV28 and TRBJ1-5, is DVKVTQSSRYLVKRTGEKVFLECVQDMDHENMFWYRQDPGLGLRLIYFSYDVKMKEKGDIPEGYSVSREKKERFSLILESASTNQTSMYLCASVRGNNQPQHFGDGTRLSIL.

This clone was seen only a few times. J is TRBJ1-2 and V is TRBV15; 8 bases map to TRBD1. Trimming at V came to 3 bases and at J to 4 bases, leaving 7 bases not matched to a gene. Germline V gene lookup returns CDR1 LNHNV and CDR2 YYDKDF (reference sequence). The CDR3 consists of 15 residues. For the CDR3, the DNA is TGTGCCACCAGCAGGGCGCTGACAGGGGTCTATGGCTACACCTTC. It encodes CATSRALTGVYGYTF.

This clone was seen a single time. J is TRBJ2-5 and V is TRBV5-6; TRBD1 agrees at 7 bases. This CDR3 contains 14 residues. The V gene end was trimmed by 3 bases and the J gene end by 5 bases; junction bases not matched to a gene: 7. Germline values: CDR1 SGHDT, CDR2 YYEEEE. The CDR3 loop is CASSSTGSGETQYF. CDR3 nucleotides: TGTGCCAGCAGCTCGACAGGGTCGGGGGAGACCCAGTACTTC.

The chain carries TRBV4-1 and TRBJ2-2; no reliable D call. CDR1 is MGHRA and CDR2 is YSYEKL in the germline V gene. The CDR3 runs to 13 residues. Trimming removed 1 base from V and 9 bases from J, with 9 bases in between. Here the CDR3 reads CASSQVLARELFF. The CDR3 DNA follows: TGCGCCAGCAGCCAAGTTCTGGCAAGGGAGCTGTTTTTT.

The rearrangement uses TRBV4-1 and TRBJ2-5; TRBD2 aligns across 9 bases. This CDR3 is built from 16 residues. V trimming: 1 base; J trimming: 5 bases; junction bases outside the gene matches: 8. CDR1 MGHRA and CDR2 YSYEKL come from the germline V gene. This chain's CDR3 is CASSQVTLAGRETQYF. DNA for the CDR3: TGCGCCAGCAGCCAAGTGACACTAGCGGGTAGGGAGACCCAGTACTTC.

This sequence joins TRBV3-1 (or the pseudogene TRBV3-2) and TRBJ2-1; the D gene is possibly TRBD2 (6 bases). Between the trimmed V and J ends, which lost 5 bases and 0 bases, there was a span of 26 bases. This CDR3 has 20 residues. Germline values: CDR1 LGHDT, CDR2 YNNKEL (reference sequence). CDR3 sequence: CASSSRWVAATRTSYNEQFF. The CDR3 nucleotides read TGTGCCAGCAGCTCCCGGTGGGTAGCGGCAACCCGAACCTCCTACAATGAGCAGTTCTTC.

CDR3 DNA: TGCGCCAGCAGCTTGGGCGATTATACTAGCGGGGAGTTCTTC. As protein: CASSLGDYTSGEFF. The chain uses TRBV5-1 and TRBJ2-1; 10 bases line up with TRBD2. Trimming at V came to 0 bases and at J to 14 bases, leaving 8 bases not matched to a gene. This CDR3 region has 14 residues. Per the germline V gene, CDR1 is SGHRS and CDR2 is YFSETQ.

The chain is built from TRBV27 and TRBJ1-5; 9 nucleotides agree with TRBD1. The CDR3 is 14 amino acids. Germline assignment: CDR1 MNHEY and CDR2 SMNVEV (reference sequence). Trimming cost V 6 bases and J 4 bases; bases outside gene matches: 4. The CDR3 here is CASRSGTGNQPQHF. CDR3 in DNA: TGTGCCAGCAGGTCCGGGACAGGGAATCAGCCCCAGCATTTT.

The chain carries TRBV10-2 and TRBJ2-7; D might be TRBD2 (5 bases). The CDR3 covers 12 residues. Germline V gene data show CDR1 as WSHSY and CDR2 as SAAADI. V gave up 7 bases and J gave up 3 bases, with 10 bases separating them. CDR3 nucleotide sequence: TGCGCCAGCACCGCTAGCTTCTACGAGCAGTACTTC. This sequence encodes CASTASFYEQYF.

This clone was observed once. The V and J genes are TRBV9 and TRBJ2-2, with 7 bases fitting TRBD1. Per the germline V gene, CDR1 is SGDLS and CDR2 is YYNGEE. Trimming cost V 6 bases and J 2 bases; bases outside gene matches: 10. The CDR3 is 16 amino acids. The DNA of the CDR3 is TGTGCCAGCACCCTCCTAGACAGGGCCAACACCGGGGAGCTGTTTTTT. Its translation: CASTLLDRANTGELFF.

The CDR3 region has the DNA TGTGCCAGCAGTTATACTTCAGGGGACACTGAAGCTTTCTTT. Protein sequence: CASSYTSGDTEAFF. The chain links TRBV2 to TRBJ1-1; a possible D gene is TRBD1 (6 bases). Germline V lookup: CDR1 SNHLY, CDR2 FYNNEI. The V gene lost 5 bases and the J gene lost 3 bases, with 13 bases spanning the gap. The CDR3 length is 14 residues.

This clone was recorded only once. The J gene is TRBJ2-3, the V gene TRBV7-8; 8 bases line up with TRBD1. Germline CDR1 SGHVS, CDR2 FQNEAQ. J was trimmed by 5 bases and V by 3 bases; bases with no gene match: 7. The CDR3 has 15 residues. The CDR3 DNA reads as TGTGCCAGCAGCTTCTCCAGGGGGCGCTTAGATACGCAGTATTTT. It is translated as CASSFSRGRLDTQYF.

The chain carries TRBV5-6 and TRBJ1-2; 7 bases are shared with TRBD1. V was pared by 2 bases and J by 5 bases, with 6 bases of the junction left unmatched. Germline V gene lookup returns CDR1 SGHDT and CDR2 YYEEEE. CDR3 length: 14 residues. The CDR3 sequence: CASSFYRGGYGYTF. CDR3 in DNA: TGTGCCAGCAGCTTTTACAGGGGAGGATATGGCTACACCTTC.